The rows below give T cell receptor beta chains drawn from one sample of a study of neurological immune-mediated disorders. TCRdb reprocessed the 5' RACE reads with MiXCR, giving one entry per CDR3 protein. The sample shows tens of thousands of distinct CDR3 sequences, roughly 5% of them seen only once. Material: PBMCs. Source of these receptors: a man younger than 30 with multiple sclerosis. Each CDR3 is given with its conserved first and last residue.

TRBV6-4,TRBJ2-3,CASSDSDTDTQYF
TRBV10-3,TRBJ2-1,CAIGLRYNEQFF
TRBV20-1,TRBJ2-7,CSGVGSGVKEQYF
TRBV7-2,TRBJ2-7,CASSQSSGPYEQYF
TRBV20-1,TRBJ1-1,CSSRGGRTEAFF
TRBV7-9,TRBJ1-5,CASSLSSNQPQNF
TRBV7-6,TRBJ2-7,CASSPGPNYEQYF
TRBV7-2,TRBJ1-6,CASSPQGSYNSPLHF
TRBV7-2,TRBJ1-2,CASSRDRTYGYTF
TRBV7-2,TRBJ2-7,CASSLAGGTGYEQYF
TRBV6-6,TRBJ1-2,CASSPVLNVYGYTF
TRBV6-2/TRBV6-3,TRBJ1-2,CASSSSPDRGLALGYGYTF
TRBV20-1,TRBJ2-7,CSARGQRGSYEQYF
TRBV3-1,TRBJ2-2,CASSQETAPEELFF
TRBV28,TRBJ2-7,CASSLGIAGVEQYF
TRBV10-3,TRBJ2-2,CAISNYRGSTGELFF
TRBV24-1,TRBJ1-1,CATRGRGPEAFF
TRBV12-3/TRBV12-4,TRBJ1-1,CASRARGTAFF
TRBV20-1,TRBJ1-6,CSARDRSRTLPGQSLNSPLHF
TRBV20-1,TRBJ1-1,CSATFAAPGTEAFF
TRBV5-1,TRBJ2-7,CASSLDRPEEEQYF
TRBV20-1,TRBJ1-2,CSVFIPSKIDPNKTNYGYTF
TRBV20-1,TRBJ2-7,CSARERQGTYEQYF
TRBV6-2/TRBV6-3,TRBJ2-1,CASSSHGNEQFF
TRBV14,TRBJ1-1,CASSSYRGLNTEAFF
TRBV12-3/TRBV12-4,TRBJ2-3,CASSLGTPFRDTQYF
TRBV15,TRBJ1-4,CATSRATGTKEKLFF
TRBV9,TRBJ2-1,CASSSATQYNEQFF
TRBV10-3,TRBJ1-2,CAISRDKGHGNGYTF
TRBV28,TRBJ1-4,CASHDRGRNEKLFF
TRBV7-2,TRBJ2-1,CASSLTSASYNEQFF
TRBV18,TRBJ2-5,CASSRTGLAETQYF
TRBV20-1,TRBJ1-2,CSARDGVQAVYYGYTF
TRBV12-3/TRBV12-4,TRBJ2-2,CASSPNPGELFF
TRBV6-1,TRBJ1-1,CASSSAGGTEAFF
TRBV6-5,TRBJ2-1,CASSFAQGSHEQFF
TRBV6-2/TRBV6-3,TRBJ2-7,CASSYGKPEQYF
TRBV20-1,TRBJ1-5,CSARDGGAGTLWNQPQHF
TRBV20-1,TRBJ2-3,CSARTETVRALSTDTQYF
TRBV30,TRBJ2-6,CAWSVGSGAKVLTF
TRBV10-3,TRBJ1-5,CAISPARGRGNQPQHF
TRBV3-1,TRBJ2-7,CASSQGFGAYEQYF
TRBV20-1,TRBJ1-5,CSAKARYYGRPNQPQNF
TRBV12-3/TRBV12-4,TRBJ2-6,CATKSGTGPFSGANVLTF
TRBV5-1,TRBJ2-7,CASSLDPSGPGSYEQYF
TRBV12-3/TRBV12-4,TRBJ2-2,CASSSPLGVRTGELFF
TRBV5-1,TRBJ2-7,CASSLRTGYEQYF
TRBV5-1,TRBJ2-7,CASSLQGSASYEQYF
TRBV7-3,TRBJ2-5,CASSLNLRGTQYF
TRBV12-3/TRBV12-4,TRBJ1-4,CASSQGAGEKLFF
TRBV5-1,TRBJ2-2,CASSGGASNTGELFF
TRBV2,TRBJ2-1,CASRGLAGSYNEQFF
TRBV20-1,TRBJ2-1,CSARETSASYNEQFF
TRBV7-2,TRBJ1-2,CASSKPGGGRPNYGYTF